A single sample gave rise to the 31 T cell receptor beta chains below, sequenced in a study of shared clonotypes between healthy human individuals. TCRdb's copy holds only in-frame clones and misses some; the assay was immunoSEQ multiplex PCR. Seen here are more than 200,000 clones, 60% to 80% observed once, and the top ten hold over 8.5%. The sequenced material came from memory CD4+ T cells sorted from blood. Indicated subset: CD45RA-negative fraction. The source of these receptors is a man aged 25-45 years in good health.

This sequence joins TRBV11-2 and TRBJ2-3; D possibly corresponds to TRBD2 (5 bases). The CDR3 is made up of 13 amino acids. The germline V and J ends were trimmed by 8 bases and 1 base, with 10 bases remaining between them. Germline V lookup: CDR1 SGHAT, CDR2 FQNNGV. In DNA form, the CDR3 reads TGTGCCAGCCGACTACTCCGCACAGATACGCAGTATTTT. Translation: CASRLLRTDTQYF.

This clone was found a few times. As DNA, the CDR3 is TGTGCCAGCAGTTTCTCGACTAGCGGCACCTACGAGCAGTACTTC. Its translation is CASSFSTSGTYEQYF. The chain uses TRBV27 and TRBJ2-7; 9 positions match TRBD2. Unmatched junction bases numbered 5, after V lost 3 bases and J lost 2 bases. Per germline, CDR1 MNHEY and CDR2 SMNVEV (reference sequence). The CDR3 runs 15 residues.

The chain combines TRBV7-9 with TRBJ1-1; D gene unclear. CDR3 length: 14 amino acids. Trimming left V 2 bases short and J 3 bases short, with 10 bases between. The germline gives CDR1 SEHNR, CDR2 FQNEAQ (reference sequence). CDR3 sequence: CASSLSTSHTEAFF. CDR3 nucleotides: TGTGCCAGCAGCTTATCAACGAGTCACACTGAAGCTTTCTTT.

The chain couples TRBV28 to TRBJ2-7, with TRBD2 identical over 7 bases. V was clipped by 5 bases and J by 3 bases; unmatched bases: 4. The CDR3 spans 13 residues. Germline loops: CDR1 MDHEN, CDR2 SYDVKM. This CDR3 is CASSAAGVYEQYF. The CDR3 bases are TGTGCCAGCAGTGCCGCGGGAGTCTACGAGCAGTACTTC. Variable domain in full (rest from reference TRBV28 and TRBJ2-7): DVKVTQSSRYLVKRTGEKVFLECVQDMDHENMFWYRQDPGLGLRLIYFSYDVKMKEKGDIPEGYSVSREKKERFSLILESASTNQTSMYLCASSAAGVYEQYFGPGTRLTVT.

This clone was picked up many times. V and J are TRBV7-3 and TRBJ2-2; D unresolved. Germline CDR1 reads SGHTA; CDR2 reads FQGTGA. The ends were cut back, 4 bases at V and 2 bases at J, with 8 bases in the middle. The CDR3 length is 14 residues. The CDR3 region is CASSSAGNTGELFF. The CDR3 DNA follows: TGTGCCAGCAGCTCCGCTGGAAACACCGGGGAGCTGTTTTTT.

In this sample, this clone turned up many times. This CDR3 is also generated by other DNA sequences in the sample. The CDR3: CASSPIGRAHEQYF. DNA of the CDR3: TGTGCCAGCTCACCAATCGGGAGGGCCCACGAGCAGTACTTC. The V gene is TRBV18, the J gene TRBJ2-7; 8 bases are shared with TRBD2. The V and J ends lost 2 bases and 5 bases, in that order; junction bases with no gene match: 5. CDR3 length: 14 residues. Germline-derived CDR1 and CDR2 are KGHSH and LQKENI. The whole variable domain, filled in from reference TRBV18 and TRBJ2-7, reads NAGVMQNPRHLVRRRGQEARLRCSPMKGHSHVYWYRQLPEEGLKFMVYLQKENIIDESGMPKERFSAEFPKEGPSILRIQQVVRGDSAAYFCASSPIGRAHEQYFGPGTRLTVT.

The CDR3 here is CASSSGTTDTQYF. The DNA for the CDR3 is TGTGCCAGCTCGAGCGGGACGACAGATACGCAGTATTTT. The chain carries TRBV18 and TRBJ2-3; TRBD2 aligns across 7 bases. The ends lost 6 bases at V and 3 bases at J; junction bases unmatched: 3. Germline V gene sequence: CDR1 KGHSH, CDR2 LQKENI. The CDR3 contains 13 residues.

This clone was found a few times. The chain has TRBV5-1 and TRBJ2-6; tentatively, D is TRBD1 or TRBD2 (5 bases each). The V end was cut by 3 bases, the J end by 4 bases, with 20 bases between. CDR3 size: 18 residues. Germline loops: CDR1 SGHRS, CDR2 YFSETQ. CDR3 coding DNA: TGCGCCAGCAGCTGGGGGACCAGGAATCTCTCCGGGGCCAACGTCCTGACTTTC. Translating it yields CASSWGTRNLSGANVLTF.

This clone was seen more than once but under ten times. The chain recombines TRBV19 with TRBJ2-5, with a possible D match to TRBD1 (5 bases). The CDR3 extends over 14 amino acids. Germline V lookup: CDR1 LNHDA, CDR2 SQIVND (reference sequence). Trimming took 1 base from V and 5 from J, leaving 11 bases between them. The CDR3 loop is CASSIGGFGETQYF. The CDR3 DNA reads as TGTGCCAGTAGTATAGGGGGCTTCGGGGAGACCCAGTACTTC.

This clone showed up just once. The chain is built from TRBV2 and TRBJ2-2; 7 positions agree with TRBD1. The CDR3 contains 16 residues. Germline V lookup: CDR1 SNHLY, CDR2 FYNNEI. Losses at the gene ends were 8 bases for V and 3 bases for J; bases not matched to a gene: 12. The CDR3 loop is CASLRGGPMDTGELFF. The CDR3 nucleotides read TGTGCCAGCCTCCGAGGGGGCCCCATGGACACCGGGGAGCTGTTTTTT.

Only a few counts were recorded for this clone. The chain couples TRBV5-6 to TRBJ1-3, with a tentative D call TRBD1 (6 bases). The CDR3 contains 18 residues. V lost 2 bases and J 0 bases, leaving 18 bases between the germline ends. The germline V gene encodes CDR1 SGHDT and CDR2 YYEEEE. CDR3 nucleotides: TGTGCCAGCAGCTTTTTTATACAGGGTTCTTACTCTGGAAACACCATATATTTT. Translating gives CASSFFIQGSYSGNTIYF.

The chain uses TRBV15 and TRBJ2-1; D ambiguous. There are 16 residues in the CDR3. Germline values: CDR1 LNHNV, CDR2 YYDKDF (reference sequence). V was clipped by 1 base and J by 2 bases, with 12 bases between them. CDR3 region: CATSRGGLATYNEQFF. CDR3 bases: TGTGCCACCAGCAGAGGCGGATTAGCCACCTACAATGAGCAGTTCTTC.

The table lists this clone with a few counts. The chain is built from TRBV2 and TRBJ2-1, with 9 bases aligning to TRBD1. The length of the CDR3 is 14 residues. The V gene end was trimmed by 5 bases and the J gene end by 6 bases; junction bases not matched to a gene: 5. Per germline, CDR1 SNHLY and CDR2 FYNNEI. CDR3 DNA sequence: TGTGCCAGCAGTTTGGGACAGGGAGGCAATGAGCAGTTCTTC. Protein: CASSLGQGGNEQFF.

This chain links TRBV6-6 with TRBJ1-1, with TRBD1 as a possible D gene (6 bases). The CDR3 is 15 residues long. CDR1 is MNHNY, CDR2 SVGAGI, per germline (reference sequence). Trimming cost V 0 bases and J 1 base, with 9 bases left between them. In DNA, the CDR3 is TGTGCCAGCAGTTACTCTTCCAGGGGGAACACTGAAGCTTTCTTT. As protein: CASSYSSRGNTEAFF.

The rearrangement links TRBV28 to TRBJ1-2; D is unclear. The germline V gene encodes CDR1 MDHEN and CDR2 SYDVKM. V was cut by 2 bases and J by 7 bases, with 17 bases left in between. The CDR3 consists of 15 residues. The CDR3 nucleotides are TGTGCCAGCAGTTTACCCGTGAGAACTGCTGGTGGCTACACCTTC. Its protein is CASSLPVRTAGGYTF.

The genes are TRBV12-5 and TRBJ1-1; no clear D. Germline lookup yields CDR1 LGHNT and CDR2 FRNRAP. V lost 1 base and J 6 bases, leaving 21 bases between the germline ends. This CDR3 region has 17 residues. CDR3 sequence (DNA): TGTGCTAGTGGTTTGGAACCGAACTTCGGGGTGGGCTCTGAAGCTTTCTTT. It translates to CASGLEPNFGVGSEAFF.

This chain connects TRBV9 to TRBJ2-1, with D perhaps matching TRBD2 (5 bases). Deletions cut 4 bases from V and 5 bases from J, with 22 bases between. CDR3 length equals 17 residues. Germline V gene lookup returns CDR1 SGDLS and CDR2 YYNGEE. This chain's CDR3 is CASSPGIRALRNNEQFF. The CDR3 DNA reads as TGTGCCAGCAGCCCGGGAATAAGAGCGTTGAGAAACAATGAGCAGTTCTTC.

A single count supports this clone. The rearrangement joins TRBV7-8 to TRBJ2-3; 8 positions match TRBD2. The V gene's germline CDR1 is SGHVS and CDR2 FQNEAQ. CDR3 length: 16 amino acids. With 5 bases clipped from V and 5 bases from J, the junction kept 12 bases outside the gene matches. Here the CDR3 reads CASSALAAGGKDTQYF. CDR3 sequence (DNA): TGTGCCAGCAGCGCCCTAGCCGCGGGAGGAAAAGATACGCAGTATTTT.

A few counts support this clone. The CDR3 region has the DNA TGTGCCAGCTCACCACGCCTAGGACGGAACACCGGGGAGCTGTTTTTT. Its protein product is CASSPRLGRNTGELFF. This chain links TRBV18 with TRBJ2-2; D gene ambiguous. This CDR3 is built from 16 residues. CDR1 and CDR2 (germline): KGHSH, LQKENI. The V gene lost 1 base and the J gene lost 1 base, with 10 bases spanning the gap.

The chain employs TRBV4-2 and TRBJ2-5; the D gene is possibly TRBD2 (6 bases). CDR3 length equals 16 residues. Between the trimmed V and J ends, which lost 1 base and 5 bases, there was a span of 17 bases. CDR1 is LGHNA and CDR2 is YNFKEQ in the germline V gene. For the CDR3, the DNA is TGTGCCAGCAGCCAAGTCAGGTCTAGCGAAGGGGAGACCCAGTACTTC. Translating gives CASSQVRSSEGETQYF.

The gene calls are TRBV28 and TRBJ2-7; the match to TRBD1 covers 7 bases. Germline V CDR1 and CDR2: MDHEN, SYDVKM. V lost 7 bases to trimming and J lost 5 bases; unmatched junction nucleotides: 14. This CDR3 has 15 amino acids. The CDR3 DNA is TGTGCCAGCAACGAAAGACAGGGCTACCTAAACGAGCAGTACTTC. It is translated as CASNERQGYLNEQYF.

A remark on this clone: Other nucleotide sequences from this sample produce the same CDR3. V usage is TRBV7-9 and J usage is TRBJ2-1; 8 bases line up with TRBD2. The CDR3 length is 16 residues. CDR1 SEHNR and CDR2 FQNEAQ come from the germline V gene (reference sequence). The V segment lost 2 bases and the J segment 0 bases; nucleotides outside the gene matches: 3. CDR3 sequence reads: CASSLSLAGSYNEQFF. CDR3 nucleotide sequence: TGTGCCAGCAGCTTAAGTCTAGCGGGCTCCTACAATGAGCAGTTCTTC. The full variable domain, its missing parts supplied by reference TRBV7-9 and TRBJ2-1, is DTGVSQNPRHKITKRGQNVTFRCDPISEHNRLYWYRQTLGQGPEFLTYFQNEAQLEKSRLLSDRFSAERPKGSFSTLEIQRTEQGDSAMYLCASSLSLAGSYNEQFFGPGTRLTVL.

The sample holds one count of this clone. The V call is TRBV25-1, the J call TRBJ1-4; possibly TRBD1 for D (5 bases). Trimming took 2 bases from V and 6 from J, leaving 13 bases between them. CDR1 is MGHDK, CDR2 SYGVNS, per germline. The CDR3 loop spans 15 amino acids. The CDR3 region has the DNA TGTGCCAGCAGTGAACGGTGGGGGAATCATGAAAAACTGTTTTTT. Translated, it gives CASSERWGNHEKLFF. Drawing the rest from reference TRBV25-1 and TRBJ1-4, the complete variable domain is EADIYQTPRYLVIGTGKKITLECSQTMGHDKMYWYQQDPGMELHLIHYSYGVNSTEKGDLSSESTVSRIRTEHFPLTLESARPSHTSQYLCASSERWGNHEKLFFGSGTQLSVL.

The chain carries TRBV13 and TRBJ2-7, with a weak D call TRBD1 (6 bases). V was shortened by 5 bases and J by 4 bases, with 9 bases between the two germline ends. CDR1 is PRHDT and CDR2 is FYEKMQ in the germline V gene (reference sequence). The CDR3 extends over 12 amino acids. The CDR3 sequence is CASSRGQYEQYF. CDR3 in DNA: TGTGCCAGCAGCCGCGGACAGTACGAGCAGTACTTC.

This clone appeared a single time. This sequence joins TRBV6-1 and TRBJ2-7, with no clear D. Germline assignment: CDR1 MNHNS and CDR2 SASEGT. V shed 6 bases and J shed 6 bases, with 12 bases lying between them. The CDR3 runs to 12 residues. In DNA form, the CDR3 reads TGTGCCAGCAGCGGGTACTCGGGCGAGCAGTACTTC. It translates to CASSGYSGEQYF.

This clone is a singleton in its sample. The chain is built from TRBV7-9 and TRBJ2-3; D gene uncertain. The CDR3 length is 13 residues. The germline V gene has CDR1 SEHNR and CDR2 FQNEAQ (reference sequence). The V and J ends lost 10 bases and 6 bases respectively, with 17 bases between them. CDR3 amino acids: CATALGSIDTQYF. The CDR3 DNA follows: TGTGCCACAGCATTGGGGTCGATTGATACGCAGTATTTT.

The V call is TRBV30, the J call TRBJ1-1; D remains unclear. The germline V gene encodes CDR1 GTSNPN and CDR2 SVGIG (reference sequence). The CDR3 totals 14 residues. V gave up 1 base and J gave up 2 bases, with 11 bases separating them. CDR3 coding DNA: TGTGCCTGGAGTGGTTCCGGAACCAACACTGAAGCTTTCTTT. Translating gives CAWSGSGTNTEAFF.

V is TRBV9 and J is TRBJ1-3; D ambiguous. From germline, CDR1 is SGDLS and CDR2 YYNGEE. CDR3 length: 16 residues. V lost 1 base to trimming and J lost 0 bases, with 11 bases between them. Here the CDR3 reads CASSVSPAVSGNTIYF. CDR3 bases: TGTGCCAGCAGCGTATCTCCGGCAGTCTCTGGAAACACCATATATTTT.

The table lists this clone with many counts. This chain joins TRBV7-8 and TRBJ2-7, with a possible D match to TRBD1 (7 bases). The CDR3 is 12 residues long. V lost 3 bases and J lost 9, with 12 bases in between. Germline V gene lookup returns CDR1 SGHVS and CDR2 FQNEAQ. The CDR3 bases are TGTGCCAGCAGCTTTGGCCAGGGGGGGCAGTACTTC. Its protein is CASSFGQGGQYF.

This clone came up once. This chain connects TRBV10-3 to TRBJ2-1; D possibly uses TRBD1 or TRBD2 (6 bases each). The V gene lost 1 base and the J gene lost 4 bases, with 14 bases spanning the gap. The germline gives CDR1 ENHRY, CDR2 SYGVKD. This CDR3 has 16 amino acids. CDR3 residues: CAISELRGQGYNEQFF. CDR3 in DNA: TGTGCCATCAGTGAGTTACGGGGGCAAGGATACAATGAGCAGTTCTTC.

The table lists this clone with a count of one. This chain uses TRBV6-5 with TRBJ2-3; 9 positions agree with TRBD2. Germline CDR1 is MNHEY and CDR2 is SVGAGI. Losses at the gene ends were 6 bases for V and 5 bases for J; bases not matched to a gene: 9. The CDR3 consists of 15 residues. CDR3 coding DNA: TGTGCCAGCAGGTATAGCGGGAGTGAAATAGATACGCAGTATTTT. Protein: CASRYSGSEIDTQYF.